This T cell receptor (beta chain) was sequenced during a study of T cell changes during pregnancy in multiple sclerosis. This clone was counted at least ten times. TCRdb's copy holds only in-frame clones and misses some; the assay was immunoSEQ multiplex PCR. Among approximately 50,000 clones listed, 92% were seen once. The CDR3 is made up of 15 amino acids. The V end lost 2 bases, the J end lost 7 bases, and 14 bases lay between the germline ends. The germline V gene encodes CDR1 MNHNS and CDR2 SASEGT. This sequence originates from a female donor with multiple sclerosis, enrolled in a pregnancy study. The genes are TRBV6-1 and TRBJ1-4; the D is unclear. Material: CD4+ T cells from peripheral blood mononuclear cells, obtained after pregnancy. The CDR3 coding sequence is TGTGCCAGCAGTGAAATTGGCTCGCCCTTTGAAAAACTGTTTTTT. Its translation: CASSEIGSPFEKLFF.